This T cell receptor beta chain was sequenced in a study of T cells in localized non-small cell lung cancer. The CDR3 spans 16 residues. Germline loops: CDR1 LNHDA, CDR2 SQIVND (reference sequence). With 5 bases clipped from V and 4 bases from J, the junction kept 11 bases outside the gene matches. General study points: When the top 100 tumor clones were examined, a median around 61 of them also appeared in the adjacent lung, which was paired and uninvolved.

Sequenced by immunoSEQ multiplex PCR; TCRdb stores in-frame clones only, minus some. The sample contains some 30,000 clones, about 78% of which appear only once. About this clone itself: Its antigen is undetermined.

This receptor was taken from a male donor at least 60 years old with stage II squamous cell lung carcinoma. The J gene is TRBJ2-1, the V gene TRBV19; 7 nucleotides align to TRBD2. This specimen was peripheral blood, taken before any cancer treatment. The CDR3 DNA reads as TGTGCCAGTAGTCCCCTCCAAGCGGGGCCATACAATGAGCAGTTCTTC. Translation: CASSPLQAGPYNEQFF.